The clone carrying this TCR beta chain was counted only a few times. At a deep level, the assay was run. The protocol was immunoSEQ multiplex PCR, while the TCRdb copy is restricted to in-frame clones and leaves out a portion. The top ten clones hold around 13% of a sample with more than 400,000 clones, around four fifths of them seen once. The sample belongs to a study of shared clonotypes between healthy human individuals. This clonotype was obtained from a woman between 40 and 50 years old in good health. Some clones in this sample may be carry-over from other donors' samples. Sequenced: PBMCs.

In nucleotides, the CDR3 is TGTGCCAGCAGTTACAGGCGGGAGGTTCCCAATGAGCAGTTCTTC. Amino acid sequence: CASSYRREVPNEQFF. V usage is TRBV5-6 and J usage is TRBJ2-1; 8 bases are shared with TRBD2. Per germline, CDR1 SGHDT and CDR2 YYEEEE. After removal of 5 bases from V and 6 bases from J, the junction contained 10 bases not matched to a gene. This CDR3 is 15 amino acids long.